Reported below is one TCR beta chain. RNA totalling roughly 0.45 to 1 ug underwent reverse transcription with random hexamers. TCRdb recomputed calls from the immunoSEQ multiplex PCR reads with MiXCR, one row per CDR3 protein. The sample includes just over 300,000 distinct CDR3 sequences, 92% of them seen just once. Sequencing of TCR beta was performed on blood CD8+ and CD4+ T cells. TEMRA cells underwent FACS enrichment and CD8+ and CD4+ T cells underwent negative isolation. The data were taken from a study of CD8 T cells in Susac syndrome. V lost 4 bases to trimming and J lost 0 bases, with 15 bases between them. CDR1 is SGHRS, CDR2 YFSETQ, per germline. The CDR3 is 16 residues long.

V and J are TRBV5-1 and TRBJ2-3; D gene unclear. The sequenced material came from CD4+ T cells from PBMCs. This TCR came from a human donor with multiple sclerosis. CDR3 loop: CASSPGNSPSTDTQYF. As DNA, the CDR3 is TGCGCCAGCAGCCCTGGAAATAGCCCTAGCACAGATACGCAGTATTTT.